The following is a TCR beta chain sequence with its context. Its target is unknown. The sample belongs to a study of cytomegalovirus exposure and HLA in healthy donors. Study-level points and caveats: Most of the TCR beta V segments (in an earlier analysis) were productive either about 87% or about 30% of the time. Serostatus for CMV was the only available immune exposure information.

It was with 60 Vbeta and 13 Jbeta primers that the PCR ran. Assay: immunoSEQ multiplex PCR; the TCRdb copy retains only in-frame clones and omits some. The sample has roughly 180,000 clones, roughly 80% seen once. The sequenced sample was PBMCs. The receptor was isolated from a woman between 50 and 59 years old in good health and CMV-seropositive.

CDR3 coding DNA: TGTGCCAGCAGTTTTGGACAAACGAACACTGAAGCTTTCTTT. This codes for CASSFGQTNTEAFF. The chain uses TRBV27 and TRBJ1-1, with a tentative D call TRBD1 (5 bases). From germline, CDR1 is MNHEY and CDR2 SMNVEV (reference sequence). Deletions cut 3 bases from V and 1 base from J, with 9 bases between. The CDR3 totals 14 residues.